This is a list of T cell receptor beta chains from one sample in a study of brain T cells in children with intractable seizures. Assay: immunoSEQ multiplex PCR; the TCRdb copy retains only in-frame clones and omits some. The sample lists about 76,000 clones, more than 85% occurring once. The source was peripheral blood, collected at surgery. These receptors all come from a boy in the first two years of life with tuberous sclerosis and intractable seizures. The conserved cysteine and the conserved F or W are not part of the CDR3 here. A D gene is named only where the DNA matches it firmly.

D,V,J,CDR3
.,TRBV27,TRBJ2-1,ASSLATVNEQF
TRBD1,TRBV27,TRBJ1-2,ASSYRGDNYGYT
.,TRBV9,TRBJ2-2,ASSASNTGELF
.,TRBV7-6,TRBJ2-2,ASSLLGGGNTGELF
.,TRBV19,TRBJ2-1,ASSMFWGAARNEQF
.,TRBV7-3,TRBJ2-1,ASSLLGSYNEQF
.,TRBV7-2,TRBJ2-1,ASSLEPRAGQF
.,TRBV9,TRBJ2-1,ASSVAPYGSSYNEQF
.,TRBV5-6,TRBJ1-1,ASSLFSWWLNTEAF
.,TRBV6-1,TRBJ2-7,ASSELWGASLEQY
TRBD2,TRBV3-1/TRBV3-2,TRBJ2-2,ASSRLAGGSSGELF
.,TRBV6-5,TRBJ1-1,ASSYRTGRFGAF
TRBD2,TRBV28,TRBJ2-3,ASSSPKAGYGTDTQY
TRBD2,TRBV11-3,TRBJ2-7,ASSLDSSGSGSYEQY
TRBD1,TRBV29-1,TRBJ2-1,SVSTGVYNEQF
TRBD1,TRBV6-1,TRBJ1-1,ASSELGQGNTEAF
TRBD1,TRBV25-1,TRBJ2-2,ASSESRDSYNTGELF
TRBD2,TRBV3-1/TRBV3-2,TRBJ2-3,ASSQWGTSGTDTQY
.,TRBV5-1,TRBJ2-5,ASSLAEARTSGETQY
TRBD1,TRBV4-1,TRBJ1-5,ASSQERRGGGQPQH
.,TRBV5-4,TRBJ1-5,ASSLDNNQPQH
TRBD1,TRBV7-9,TRBJ1-2,ASGLQGSGTANFYGYT
.,TRBV18,TRBJ2-7,ASSPPGGSGYEQY
.,TRBV4-1,TRBJ2-1,ASSQGSGRYNEQF
.,TRBV24-1,TRBJ2-5,ATSDPNRQETQY
.,TRBV21-1,TRBJ2-7,ASSGEGTSGPNEQY
.,TRBV13,TRBJ1-1,ASSLWVGTPNTEAF
TRBD1,TRBV9,TRBJ1-1,ASSAPPGTDINTEAF
.,TRBV30,TRBJ1-5,AWSVDNNQPQH
.,TRBV27,TRBJ1-6,ASTPGLYNSPLH
TRBD2,TRBV9,TRBJ2-1,ASSALGAGGGYNEQF
.,TRBV5-5,TRBJ1-4,ASSFPGREKLF
.,TRBV6-4,TRBJ2-3,ASSTPGADTQY
.,TRBV3-1/TRBV3-2,TRBJ1-6,ASSQEALQGDGTLH
.,TRBV11-3,TRBJ2-3,ASSSYDWADTDTQY
TRBD1,TRBV24-1,TRBJ2-1,ATSDRGTGAYNEQF
TRBD1,TRBV27,TRBJ1-5,ASSLSSAGGGGQPQH
.,TRBV5-4,TRBJ2-5,ASCLGGVQETQY
.,TRBV7-3,TRBJ2-2,ASRMPTLGEADGELF
.,TRBV30,TRBJ1-5,AWRQGNQPQH